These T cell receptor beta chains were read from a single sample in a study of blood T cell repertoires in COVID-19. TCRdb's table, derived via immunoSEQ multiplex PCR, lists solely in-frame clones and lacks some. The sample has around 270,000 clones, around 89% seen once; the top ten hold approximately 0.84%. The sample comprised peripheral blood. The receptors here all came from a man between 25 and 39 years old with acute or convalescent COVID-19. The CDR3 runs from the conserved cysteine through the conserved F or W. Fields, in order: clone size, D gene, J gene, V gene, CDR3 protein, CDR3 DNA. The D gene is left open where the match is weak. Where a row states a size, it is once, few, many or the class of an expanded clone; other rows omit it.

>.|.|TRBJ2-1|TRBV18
CASSPGQTYNEQFF
TGTGCCAGCTCACCGGGACAAACATACAATGAGCAGTTCTTC
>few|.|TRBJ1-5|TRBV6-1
CASSAWTIYSNQPQHF
TGTGCCAGCAGTGCCTGGACAATCTATAGCAATCAGCCCCAGCATTTT
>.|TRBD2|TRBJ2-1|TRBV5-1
CASSLGQAGAYNEQFF
TGCGCCAGCAGCTTGGGCCAAGCGGGGGCCTACAATGAGCAGTTCTTC
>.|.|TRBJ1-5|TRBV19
CASRLQGGNQPQHF
TGTGCCAGTAGGCTACAGGGTGGCAATCAGCCCCAGCATTTT
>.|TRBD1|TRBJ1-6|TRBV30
CAWNGQGNSPLHF
TGTGCCTGGAATGGACAGGGGAATTCACCCCTCCACTTT
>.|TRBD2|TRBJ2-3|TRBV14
CASSQGTRLRTQYF
TGTGCCAGCAGCCAAGGGACTAGATTGCGTACGCAGTATTTT
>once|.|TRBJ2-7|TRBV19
CASSPQGGYEQYF
TGTGCCAGTAGTCCCCAGGGGGGCTACGAGCAGTACTTC
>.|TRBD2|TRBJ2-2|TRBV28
CASSPKSGLAGSRELFF
TGTGCCAGCAGCCCGAAATCCGGACTAGCGGGAAGCAGGGAGCTGTTTTTT
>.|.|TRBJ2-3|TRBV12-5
CASGLDFRVDTQYF
TGTGCTAGTGGTTTGGACTTCAGGGTAGATACGCAGTATTTT
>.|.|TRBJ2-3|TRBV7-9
CASRKEGADTQYF
TGTGCCAGCAGAAAGGAGGGCGCAGATACGCAGTATTTT
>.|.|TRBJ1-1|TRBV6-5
CASSNPRTSRTEAFF
TGTGCCAGCAGCAACCCAAGAACTAGTCGCACTGAAGCTTTCTTT
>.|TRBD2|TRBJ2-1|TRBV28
CASSPPPSGSLYNEQFF
TGTGCCAGCAGTCCCCCACCCAGCGGGAGCCTCTACAATGAGCAGTTCTTC
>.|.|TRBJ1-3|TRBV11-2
CASSQDSLGNTIYF
TGTGCCAGCAGCCAGGACAGTCTCGGAAACACCATATATTTT
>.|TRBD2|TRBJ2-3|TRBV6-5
CAAGLGGFLTDTQYF
TGTGCCGCCGGGTTGGGGGGGTTCCTCACAGATACGCAGTATTTT
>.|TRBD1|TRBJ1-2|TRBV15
CATSKRQGVNYGYTF
TGTGCCACCAGCAAGAGACAGGGCGTTAACTATGGCTACACCTTC
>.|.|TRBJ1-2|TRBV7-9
CASSLNRGGGNYGYTF
TGTGCCAGCAGCTTAAATCGGGGAGGGGGAAACTATGGCTACACCTTC
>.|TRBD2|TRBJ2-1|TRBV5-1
CASSPSSGSGSNEQFF
TGCGCCAGCAGCCCTTCTAGCGGGAGTGGGAGCAATGAGCAGTTCTTC
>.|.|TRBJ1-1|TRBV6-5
CASSYSGLGHSQAFF
TGTGCCAGCAGTTACTCAGGGCTGGGGCACAGTCAAGCTTTCTTT
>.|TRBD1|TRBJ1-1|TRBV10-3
CAISDPIRDSVAEAFF
TGTGCCATCAGTGACCCAATACGGGACAGCGTCGCTGAAGCTTTCTTT
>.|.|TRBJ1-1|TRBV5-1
CASSGRRGEGEAFF
TGCGCCAGCAGCGGTCGCAGGGGCGAAGGTGAAGCTTTCTTT
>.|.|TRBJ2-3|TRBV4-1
CASSQVGRAVADTQYF
TGCGCCAGCAGCCAAGTCGGGAGAGCAGTCGCAGATACGCAGTATTTT
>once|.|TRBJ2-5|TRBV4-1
CASSRPQETQYF
TGCGCCAGCAGCCGGCCTCAAGAGACCCAGTACTTC
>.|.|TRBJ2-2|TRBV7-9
CASSFDLGRSGELFF
TGTGCCAGCAGCTTTGATCTAGGAAGATCCGGGGAGCTGTTTTTT
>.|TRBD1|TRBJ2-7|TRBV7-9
CASSSGQGEDEQYF
TGTGCCAGCAGCTCCGGACAGGGCGAAGACGAGCAGTACTTC
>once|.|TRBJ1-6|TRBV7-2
CASSLRSSSYNSPLHF
TGTGCCAGCAGCTTGAGGTCGAGCTCCTATAATTCACCCCTCCACTTT
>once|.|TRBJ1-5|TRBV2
CASSEYGLPNQPQHF
TGTGCCAGCAGTGAGTACGGGTTGCCCAATCAGCCCCAGCATTTT
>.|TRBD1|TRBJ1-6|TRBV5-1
CASSLLGQGVPLHF
TGCGCCAGCAGCTTGTTGGGACAGGGTGTACCCCTCCACTTT
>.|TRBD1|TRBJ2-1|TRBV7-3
CASSYNPGTAYNEQFF
TGTGCCAGCAGCTACAATCCCGGGACAGCCTACAATGAGCAGTTCTTC
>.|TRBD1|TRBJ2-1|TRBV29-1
CSGSPGQSYNEQFF
TGCAGCGGAAGTCCGGGACAGAGTTACAATGAGCAGTTCTTC
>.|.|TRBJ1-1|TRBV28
CASSFDSSEAFF
TGTGCCAGCAGTTTTGACAGCTCTGAAGCTTTCTTT
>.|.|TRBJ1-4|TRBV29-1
CSVVFRANGNEKLFF
TGCAGCGTTGTCTTCAGGGCCAATGGTAATGAAAAACTGTTTTTT
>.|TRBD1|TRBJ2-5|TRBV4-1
CASSQDWGGGQGVETQYF
TGCGCCAGCAGCCAAGATTGGGGAGGGGGACAGGGAGTGGAGACCCAGTACTTC
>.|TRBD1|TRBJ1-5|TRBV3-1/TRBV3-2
CASSPGQSGQPQHF
TGTGCCAGCAGCCCGGGACAGAGCGGACAGCCCCAGCATTTT
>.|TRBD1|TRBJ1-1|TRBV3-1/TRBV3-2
CASRKQGALNTEAFF
TGTGCCAGCAGAAAACAGGGGGCACTGAACACTGAAGCTTTCTTT
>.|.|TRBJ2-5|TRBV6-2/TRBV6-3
CASSYGQAAIETQYF
TGTGCCAGCAGTTACGGGCAGGCTGCAATCGAGACCCAGTACTTC
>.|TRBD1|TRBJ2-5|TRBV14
CASSQVRGRKETQYF
TGTGCCAGCAGCCAAGTGAGGGGGCGAAAAGAGACCCAGTACTTC
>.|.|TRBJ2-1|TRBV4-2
CASSPGGTSYNEQFF
TGTGCCAGCAGCCCCGGCGGGACCTCCTACAATGAGCAGTTCTTC
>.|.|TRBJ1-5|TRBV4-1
CASSLNDRVFSSQPQHF
TGCGCCAGCAGCCTGAACGATCGGGTCTTCAGTAGTCAGCCCCAGCATTTT
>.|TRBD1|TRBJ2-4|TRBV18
CASSPRDRDKNIQYF
TGTGCCAGCTCACCACGGGACAGGGATAAGAACATTCAGTACTTC
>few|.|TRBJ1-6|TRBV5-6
CASRRGRNSPLHF
TGTGCCAGCAGAAGGGGTCGCAATTCACCCCTCCACTTT
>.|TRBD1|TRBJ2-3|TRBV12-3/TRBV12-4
CASRGQADTQYF
TGTGCCAGCAGGGGACAGGCAGATACGCAGTATTTT
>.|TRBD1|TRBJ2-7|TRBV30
CAWSDRVTYEQYF
TGTGCCTGGTCGGACAGGGTTACCTACGAGCAGTACTTC
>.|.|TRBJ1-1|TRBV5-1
CASSTWERGNTEAFF
TGCGCCAGCAGCACCTGGGAACGGGGGAACACTGAAGCTTTCTTT
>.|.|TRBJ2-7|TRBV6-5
CASSPITSGEQYF
TGTGCCAGCAGTCCCATAACTTCAGGGGAGCAGTACTTC
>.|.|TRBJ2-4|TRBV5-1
CASSLGERLRIQYF
TGCGCCAGCAGCTTGGGAGAGAGATTACGCATTCAGTACTTC
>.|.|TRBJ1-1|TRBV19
CASNPRGWTEAFF
TGTGCCAGTAATCCCAGGGGTTGGACTGAAGCTTTCTTT
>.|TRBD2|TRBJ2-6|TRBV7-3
CASSPQLAGAGANVLTF
TGTGCCAGCAGCCCCCAGCTAGCGGGAGCTGGGGCCAACGTCCTGACTTTC
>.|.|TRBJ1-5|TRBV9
CASSAGYNQPQHF
TGTGCCAGCAGCGCAGGGTACAATCAGCCCCAGCATTTT
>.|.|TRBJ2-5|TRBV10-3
CAISESRGARGETQYF
TGTGCCATCAGTGAGTCCCGGGGGGCCCGGGGGGAGACCCAGTACTTC
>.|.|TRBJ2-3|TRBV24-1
CATSDSYTDTQYF
TGTGCCACCAGTGATTCCTACACAGATACGCAGTATTTT
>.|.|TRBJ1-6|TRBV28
CASSLRRAVSYNSPLHF
TGTGCCAGCAGTTTAAGGAGGGCCGTCTCCTATAATTCACCCCTCCACTTT
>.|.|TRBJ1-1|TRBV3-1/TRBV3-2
CASSQEWALNTEAFF
TGTGCCAGCAGCCAAGAATGGGCATTGAACACTGAAGCTTTCTTT
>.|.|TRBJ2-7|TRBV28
CASSPSFYEQYF
TGTGCCAGCAGTCCTTCTTTCTACGAGCAGTACTTC